The source of this T cell receptor (beta chain) is a study of T-cell reconstitution after alpha-beta-depleted transplantation in children. This clonotype was found many times. V shed 6 bases, J shed 2 bases, and the junction held 9 bases outside the gene matches. The CDR3 spans 15 residues. The authors prepared the TCRbeta library with unique molecular identifiers. In TCRdb, the PCR reads were re-called with MiXCR into one record per CDR3 protein. The data hold 450,000 to 500,000 distinct CDR3 sequences, with under 15% observed a single time. The clonotype originates from a human donor who donated a stem cell graft to a child with combined immunodeficiency. This specimen was PBMCs from the stem cell graft donor, taken from the stem cell graft. The chain joins TRBV12-3 or TRBV12-4 to TRBJ2-7, with 8 positions matching TRBD1. For the CDR3, the DNA is TGTGCCAGCAGCCTACTGGGACAGGCCGCCTACGAGCAGTACTTC. Its protein is CASSLLGQAAYEQYF.